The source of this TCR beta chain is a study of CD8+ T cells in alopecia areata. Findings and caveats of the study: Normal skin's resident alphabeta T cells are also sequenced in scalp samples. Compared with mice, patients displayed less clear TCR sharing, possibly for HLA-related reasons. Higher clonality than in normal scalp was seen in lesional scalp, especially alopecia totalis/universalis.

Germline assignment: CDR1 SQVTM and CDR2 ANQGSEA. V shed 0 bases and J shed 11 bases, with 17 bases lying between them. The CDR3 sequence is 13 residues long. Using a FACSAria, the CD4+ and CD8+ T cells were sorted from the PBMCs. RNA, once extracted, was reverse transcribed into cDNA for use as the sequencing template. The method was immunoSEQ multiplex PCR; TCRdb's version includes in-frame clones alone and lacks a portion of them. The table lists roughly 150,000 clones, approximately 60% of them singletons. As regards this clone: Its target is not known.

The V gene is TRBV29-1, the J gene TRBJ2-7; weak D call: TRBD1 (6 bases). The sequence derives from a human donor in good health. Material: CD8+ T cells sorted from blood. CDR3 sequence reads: CSVEEGLQGWKYF. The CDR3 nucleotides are TGCAGCGTTGAAGAGGGTCTACAGGGTTGGAAGTACTTC.